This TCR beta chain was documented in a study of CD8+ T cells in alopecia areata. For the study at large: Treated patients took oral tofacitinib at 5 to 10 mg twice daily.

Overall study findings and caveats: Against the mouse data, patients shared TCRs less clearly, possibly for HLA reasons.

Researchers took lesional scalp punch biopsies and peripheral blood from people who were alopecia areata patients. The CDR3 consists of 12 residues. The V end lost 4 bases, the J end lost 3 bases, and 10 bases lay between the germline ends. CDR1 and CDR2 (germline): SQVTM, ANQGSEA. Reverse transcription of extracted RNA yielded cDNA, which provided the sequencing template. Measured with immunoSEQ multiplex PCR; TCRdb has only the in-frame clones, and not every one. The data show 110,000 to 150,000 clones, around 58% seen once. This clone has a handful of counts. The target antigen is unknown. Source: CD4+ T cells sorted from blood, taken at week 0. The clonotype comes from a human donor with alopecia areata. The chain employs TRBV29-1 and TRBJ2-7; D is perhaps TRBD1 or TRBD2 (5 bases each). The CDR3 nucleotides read TGCAGCGTTGCAGGGACCCACTACGAGCAGTACTTC. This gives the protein CSVAGTHYEQYF.